Listed here are 22 T cell receptor beta chains from one sample, sequenced in a study of blood T cell repertoires in COVID-19. The assay was immunoSEQ multiplex PCR, and TCRdb's table has in-frame clones only and misses some. The table lists about 14,000 clones, over 80% of them singletons. Material: peripheral blood. The receptor set was obtained from a human donor in a cohort sampled during active COVID-19.

J is TRBJ2-1 and V is TRBV11-2; possible D gene TRBD2, 6 bases. CDR3 length: 15 residues. The germline V gene encodes CDR1 SGHAT and CDR2 FQNNGV. Trimming took off 1 base at V and 4 bases at J, with 11 bases between the two ends. The DNA of the CDR3 is TGTGCCAGCAGCTTAGCTCGGGCGGGGTACAATGAGCAGTTCTTC. Translating it yields CASSLARAGYNEQFF.

This clone was found once. This chain joins TRBV20-1 and TRBJ2-7, with 8 bases that match TRBD2. The CDR3 length is 11 residues. CDR1 is DFQATT and CDR2 is SNEGSKA in the germline V gene (reference sequence). As DNA, the CDR3 is TGCTCACTAGCGGACCCCTACGAGCAGTACTTC. Protein sequence: CSLADPYEQYF.

The V call is TRBV27, the J call TRBJ2-5; 7 bases are a match to TRBD2. CDR1 and CDR2 from the germline V gene are MNHEY and SMNVEV (reference sequence). Trimming cost V 1 base and J 0 bases; bases outside gene matches: 5. The CDR3 has 16 amino acids. The CDR3 DNA follows: TGTGCCAGCAGTTTATTGGGGGGGAGGTACCAAGAGACCCAGTACTTC. This gives the protein CASSLLGGRYQETQYF.

The chain combines TRBV6-5 with TRBJ2-7; 12 positions agree with TRBD1. With 6 bases clipped from V and 4 bases from J, the junction kept 7 bases outside the gene matches. CDR1 MNHEY and CDR2 SVGAGI come from the germline V gene. This CDR3 has 15 amino acids. The CDR3 reads CASRFRDRGHYEQYF. CDR3 DNA sequence: TGTGCCAGCAGGTTCCGGGACAGGGGGCATTACGAGCAGTACTTC.

The chain links TRBV2 to TRBJ2-4, with D possibly matching TRBD2 (7 bases). The CDR3 is 13 residues long. Germline V gene sequence: CDR1 SNHLY, CDR2 FYNNEI. V was clipped by 8 bases and J by 3 bases, with 11 bases between them. CDR3 DNA: TGTGCCAGCGTAGGGGGGGGCAAAAACATTCAGTACTTC. Translated, it gives CASVGGGKNIQYF.

The V and J genes are TRBV2 and TRBJ2-5; 10 bases map to TRBD2. V lost 6 bases to trimming and J lost 2 bases; unmatched junction nucleotides: 6. Germline values: CDR1 SNHLY, CDR2 FYNNEI. This CDR3 is built from 15 residues. CDR3 protein: CASSSIAGGQETQYF. CDR3 DNA sequence: TGTGCCAGCAGCTCCATAGCGGGAGGACAAGAGACCCAGTACTTC.

The genes are TRBV28 and TRBJ1-2, with D perhaps TRBD1 (5 bases). Germline CDR1 is MDHEN and CDR2 is SYDVKM. The length of the CDR3 is 15 residues. V shed 5 bases and J shed 7 bases, with 20 bases lying between them. Here the CDR3 reads CASSPPQGIAFGYTF. The CDR3 DNA follows: TGTGCCAGCAGTCCCCCCCAGGGAATTGCGTTTGGCTACACCTTC.

The chain uses TRBV6-5 and TRBJ2-3; weak D call: TRBD1 (6 bases). Per germline, CDR1 MNHEY and CDR2 SVGAGI. The CDR3 loop spans 13 amino acids. V lost 6 bases and J lost 5, with 12 bases in between. The CDR3 region is CASRRGFGDTQYF. In nucleotides, the CDR3 is TGTGCCAGCAGAAGGGGGTTTGGAGATACGCAGTATTTT.

The V call is TRBV5-1, the J call TRBJ1-2; TRBD1 agrees at 9 bases. This CDR3 spans 14 amino acids. V lost 4 bases and J lost 3; bases outside the gene matches: 4. Germline-derived CDR1 and CDR2 are SGHRS and YFSETQ. The CDR3 DNA is TGCGCCAGCAGCGAACAGGGGGCGGACTATGGCTACACCTTC. Protein sequence: CASSEQGADYGYTF.

The V gene is TRBV7-8, the J gene TRBJ2-5; a weak D match, TRBD1 (6 bases). Trimming shortened V by 4 bases and J by 9 bases, and 15 bases separated the two germline ends. The CDR3 sequence is 13 residues long. CDR1 and CDR2 from the germline V gene are SGHVS and FQNEAQ. The DNA for the CDR3 is TGTGCCAGCAGCTCACAGGGCCCCGAGGCCCAGTACTTC. This encodes CASSSQGPEAQYF. Complete variable domain (other parts from reference TRBV7-8 and TRBJ2-5): GAGVSQSPRYKVAKRGQDVALRCDPISGHVSLFWYQQALGQGPEFLTYFQNEAQLDKSGLPSDRFFAERPEGSVSTLKIQRTQQEDSAVYLCASSSQGPEAQYFGPGTRLLVL.

The chain uses TRBV6-2 or TRBV6-3 and TRBJ1-2, with TRBD1 matching 10 bases. The CDR3 length is 16 residues. After removal of 5 bases from V and 4 bases from J, the junction contained 10 bases not matched to a gene. CDR1 and CDR2 from the germline V gene are MNHEY and SVGEGT. DNA for the CDR3: TGTGCCAGCAGTCTCGTAGGGACAGGGGCGATCTATGGCTACACCTTC. Its protein product is CASSLVGTGAIYGYTF.

V is TRBV5-6 and J is TRBJ2-7, with D unresolved. The CDR3 runs 15 residues. CDR1 and CDR2 from the germline V gene are SGHDT and YYEEEE. The V end was cut by 2 bases, the J end by 3 bases, with 15 bases between. The CDR3 nucleotides are TGTGCCAGCAGCTTATATCATTCTCCCTACTACGAGCAGTACTTC. It specifies CASSLYHSPYYEQYF.

V and J are TRBV9 and TRBJ2-3; 15 nucleotides match TRBD2. Per the germline V gene, CDR1 is SGDLS and CDR2 is YYNGEE. The CDR3 has 18 amino acids. V dropped 3 bases and J dropped 5; count of bases not matched to a gene: 10. The CDR3 DNA is TGTGCCAGCAGCGCGGAAGGACTAGCGGGAGGGCCGGTAGATACGCAGTATTTT. It encodes CASSAEGLAGGPVDTQYF.

This clone came up once. This chain links TRBV10-1 with TRBJ2-7, with 9 bases aligning to TRBD2. The CDR3 contains 17 residues. CDR1 is WNHNN, CDR2 SYGVQD, per germline (reference sequence). The V gene end was trimmed by 3 bases and the J gene end by 4 bases; junction bases not matched to a gene: 13. The CDR3 region has the DNA TGCGCCAGCAGTGATCACCTACCGGGACTAGCACGGTACGAGCAGTACTTC. Translation gives CASSDHLPGLARYEQYF.

The chain links TRBV29-1 to TRBJ2-6; 10 nucleotides align to TRBD2. Germline V gives CDR1 SQVTM, CDR2 ANQGSEA. The CDR3 runs to 16 residues. Trimming removed 6 bases from V and 0 bases from J; junction bases left unmatched: 5. For the CDR3, the DNA is TGCAGCGTCCGGACTAGCGGCAGCTCTGGGGCCAACGTCCTGACTTTC. Translated, it gives CSVRTSGSSGANVLTF. Full variable domain (missing parts from reference TRBV29-1 and TRBJ2-6): SAVISQKPSRDICQRGTSLTIQCQVDSQVTMMFWYRQQPGQSLTLIATANQGSEATYESGFVIDKFPISRPNLTFSTLTVSNMSPEDSSIYLCSVRTSGSSGANVLTFGAGSRLTVL.

In DNA form, the CDR3 reads TGTGCCAGCATAACGGGTCTAGGATCCTACGAGCAGTACTTC. Protein sequence: CASITGLGSYEQYF. The chain joins TRBV2 to TRBJ2-7; D gene ambiguous. The germline CDR1 and CDR2 sequences are SNHLY and FYNNEI. There are 14 residues in the CDR3. V dropped 7 bases and J dropped 1 base, with 14 bases sitting between them.

V and J are TRBV7-8 and TRBJ2-7; 10 bases match TRBD2. Germline CDR1 is SGHVS and CDR2 is FQNEAQ. This CDR3 region has 17 residues. Germline trimming cut 5 bases from V and 2 bases from J; bases unmatched to any gene: 12. The CDR3 DNA is TGTGCCAGCAGCACGAGGACTAGCGGCTCGATTCCCTACGAGCAGTACTTC. Protein sequence: CASSTRTSGSIPYEQYF.

This clone was recorded once. The chain uses TRBV11-2 and TRBJ2-3; 9 nucleotides agree with TRBD1. From germline, CDR1 is SGHAT and CDR2 FQNNGV. V trimming: 5 bases; J trimming: 5 bases; junction bases outside the gene matches: 8. The CDR3 contains 15 residues. In nucleotides, the CDR3 is TGTGCCAGCAGCACCCGGACAGGGGCGGGAGATACGCAGTATTTT. It is translated as CASSTRTGAGDTQYF.

The chain links TRBV5-1 to TRBJ2-1; TRBD2 matches 11 bases. J was trimmed by 1 base and V by 0 bases; bases with no gene match: 3. Germline V gives CDR1 SGHRS, CDR2 YFSETQ. The CDR3 contains 17 residues. This CDR3 is CASSLGSGRGSYNEQFF. For the CDR3, the DNA is TGCGCCAGCAGCTTGGGTAGCGGGAGGGGTTCCTACAATGAGCAGTTCTTC. The full variable domain, with the rest looked up from reference TRBV5-1 and TRBJ2-1, is KAGVTQTPRYLIKTRGQQVTLSCSPISGHRSVSWYQQTPGQGLQFLFEYFSETQRNKGNFPGRFSGRQFSNSRSEMNVSTLELGDSALYLCASSLGSGRGSYNEQFFGPGTRLTVL.

V gene TRBV19 combines with J gene TRBJ2-7, with 9 bases identical to TRBD1. Losses at the gene ends were 3 bases for V and 6 bases for J; bases not matched to a gene: 21. The CDR3 runs to 19 residues. From germline, CDR1 is LNHDA and CDR2 SQIVND (reference sequence). CDR3 residues: CASSIPVSGWTGAFGEQYF. The CDR3 DNA follows: TGTGCCAGTAGTATTCCCGTCTCCGGGTGGACAGGGGCCTTCGGCGAGCAGTACTTC.

V and J are TRBV3-1 (or the pseudogene TRBV3-2) and TRBJ2-5, with 7 positions matching TRBD2. The CDR3 consists of 20 residues. Germline loops: CDR1 LGHDT, CDR2 YNNKEL (reference sequence). With 1 base clipped from V and 3 bases from J, the junction kept 20 bases outside the gene matches. The CDR3 here is CASSQGAAVRDYRSKETQYF. The CDR3 DNA is TGTGCCAGCAGCCAAGGAGCGGCGGTCCGGGACTACCGATCCAAAGAGACCCAGTACTTC.

The chain is built from TRBV9 and TRBJ2-3; TRBD2 matches at 11 bases. Germline trimming cut 0 bases from V and 1 base from J; bases unmatched to any gene: 7. The germline V gene has CDR1 SGDLS and CDR2 YYNGEE. The CDR3 is made up of 18 amino acids. CDR3 nucleotides: TGTGCCAGCAGCGTAGGACTAGCGGGATCTTTAGGCACAGATACGCAGTATTTT. It codes for CASSVGLAGSLGTDTQYF.